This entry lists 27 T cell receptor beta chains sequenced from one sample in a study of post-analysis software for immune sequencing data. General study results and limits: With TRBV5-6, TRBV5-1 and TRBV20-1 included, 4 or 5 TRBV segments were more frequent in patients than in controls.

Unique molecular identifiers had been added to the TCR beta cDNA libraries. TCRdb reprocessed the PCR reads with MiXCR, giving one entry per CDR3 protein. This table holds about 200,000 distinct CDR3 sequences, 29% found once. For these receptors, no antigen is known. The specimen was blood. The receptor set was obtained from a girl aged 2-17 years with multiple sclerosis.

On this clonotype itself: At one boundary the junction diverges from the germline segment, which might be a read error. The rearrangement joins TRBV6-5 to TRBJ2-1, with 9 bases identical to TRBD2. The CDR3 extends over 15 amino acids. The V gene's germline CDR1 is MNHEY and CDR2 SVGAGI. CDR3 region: CASSRAGGSYNVQFF. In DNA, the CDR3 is TGTGCCAGCAGTAGAGCGGGGGGTTCCTACAATGTGCAGTTCTTC.

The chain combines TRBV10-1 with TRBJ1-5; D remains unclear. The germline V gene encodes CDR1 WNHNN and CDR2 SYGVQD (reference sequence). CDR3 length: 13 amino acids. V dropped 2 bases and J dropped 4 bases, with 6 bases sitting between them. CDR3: CASSEGRNQPQHF. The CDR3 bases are TGCGCCAGCAGTGAGGGGAGGAATCAGCCCCAGCATTTT.

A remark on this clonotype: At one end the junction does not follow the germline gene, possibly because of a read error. DNA of the CDR3: TGTACCAGGAGTCCCGGGACTGTCCCTGGCTACACCTTC. As protein: CTRSPGTVPGYTF. The chain employs TRBV19 and TRBJ1-2; perhaps TRBD1 as D (5 bases). CDR1 and CDR2 from the germline V gene are LNHDA and SQIVND (reference sequence). The CDR3 is made up of 13 amino acids.

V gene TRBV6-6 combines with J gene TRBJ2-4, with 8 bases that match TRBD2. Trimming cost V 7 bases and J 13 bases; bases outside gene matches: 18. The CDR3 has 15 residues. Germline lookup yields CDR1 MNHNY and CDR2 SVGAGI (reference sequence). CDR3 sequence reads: CASNQAGGPWGEQYF. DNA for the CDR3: TGTGCCAGCAATCAGGCGGGAGGACCATGGGGAGAGCAGTACTTC.

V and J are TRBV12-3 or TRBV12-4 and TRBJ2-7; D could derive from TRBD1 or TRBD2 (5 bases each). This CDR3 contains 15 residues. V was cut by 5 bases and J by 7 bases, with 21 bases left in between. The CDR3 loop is CASSPGPRGRGEQYF. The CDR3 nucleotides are TGTGCCAGCAGTCCCGGACCCCGGGGCCGTGGTGAGCAGTACTTC.

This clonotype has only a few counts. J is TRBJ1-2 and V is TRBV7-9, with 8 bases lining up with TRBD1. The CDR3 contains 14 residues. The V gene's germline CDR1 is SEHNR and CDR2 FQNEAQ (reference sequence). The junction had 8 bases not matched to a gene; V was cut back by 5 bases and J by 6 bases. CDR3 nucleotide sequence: TGTGCCAGCAGCCCCCGGACAGGGCTAGATGGCTACACCTTC. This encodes CASSPRTGLDGYTF.

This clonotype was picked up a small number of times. The CDR3 DNA reads TGTGCCAGCACGCGACAGTCTCAAGAGACCCAGTACTTC. It is translated as CASTRQSQETQYF. The chain carries TRBV2 and TRBJ2-5, with D perhaps TRBD1 (5 bases). V shed 7 bases and J shed 2 bases, with 11 bases lying between them. The CDR3 has 13 amino acids. The germline V gene has CDR1 SNHLY and CDR2 FYNNEI. The full variable domain, with the rest looked up from reference TRBV2 and TRBJ2-5, is EPEVTQTPSHQVTQMGQEVILRCVPISNHLYFYWYRQILGQKVEFLVSFYNNEISEKSEIFDDQFSVERPDGSNFTLKIRSTKLEDSAMYFCASTRQSQETQYFGPGTRLLVL.

CDR3 in amino acids: CASSLQGEETQYF. DNA for the CDR3: TGCGCCAGCAGCTTGCAGGGTGAAGAGACCCAGTACTTC. V and J are TRBV5-1 and TRBJ2-7, with D maybe TRBD1 (5 bases). With the DNA end fitting TRBJ2-5 better, the J assignment may be wrong. The CDR3 sequence is 13 residues long. The germline gives CDR1 SGHRS, CDR2 YFSETQ.

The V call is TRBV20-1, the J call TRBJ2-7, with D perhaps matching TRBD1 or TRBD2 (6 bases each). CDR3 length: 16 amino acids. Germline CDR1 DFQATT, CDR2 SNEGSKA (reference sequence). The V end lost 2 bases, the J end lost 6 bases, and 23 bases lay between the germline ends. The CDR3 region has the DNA TGCAGTGCTAGAAATCCGACGGGGGCTTCCCTGGGCGAGCAGTACTTC. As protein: CSARNPTGASLGEQYF.

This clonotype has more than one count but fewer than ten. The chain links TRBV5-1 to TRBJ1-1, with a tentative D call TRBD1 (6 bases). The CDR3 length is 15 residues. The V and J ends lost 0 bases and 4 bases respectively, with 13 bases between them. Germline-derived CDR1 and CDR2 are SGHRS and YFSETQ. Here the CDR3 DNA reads TGCGCCAGCAGCTTGGGGGCAGGGGTAGTCACTGAAGCTTTCTTT. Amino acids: CASSLGAGVVTEAFF.

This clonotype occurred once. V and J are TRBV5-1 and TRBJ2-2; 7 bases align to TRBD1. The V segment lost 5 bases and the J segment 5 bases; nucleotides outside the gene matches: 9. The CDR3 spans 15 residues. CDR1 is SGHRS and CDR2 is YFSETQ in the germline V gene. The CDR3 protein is CASRDGTEGTGELFF. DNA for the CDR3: TGCGCCAGCAGGGACGGGACAGAAGGGACCGGGGAGCTGTTTTTT.

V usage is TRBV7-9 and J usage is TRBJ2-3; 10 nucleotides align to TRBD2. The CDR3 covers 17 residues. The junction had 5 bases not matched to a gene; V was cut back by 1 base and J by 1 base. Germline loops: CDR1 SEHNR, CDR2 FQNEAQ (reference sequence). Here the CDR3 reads CASSLGIAGGRTDTQYF. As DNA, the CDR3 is TGTGCCAGCAGCTTAGGTATAGCGGGAGGACGCACAGATACGCAGTATTTT. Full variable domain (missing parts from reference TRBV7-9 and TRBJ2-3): DTGVSQNPRHKITKRGQNVTFRCDPISEHNRLYWYRQTLGQGPEFLTYFQNEAQLEKSRLLSDRFSAERPKGSFSTLEIQRTEQGDSAMYLCASSLGIAGGRTDTQYFGPGTRLTVL.

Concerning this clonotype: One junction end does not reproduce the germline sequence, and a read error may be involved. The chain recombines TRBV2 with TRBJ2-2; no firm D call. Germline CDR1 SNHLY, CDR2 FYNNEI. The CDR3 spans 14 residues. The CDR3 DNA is TGTGCCAGCAGGGAAGCGATGGGTTCCGGGGAGCTGTTTTTT. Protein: CASREAMGSGELFF.

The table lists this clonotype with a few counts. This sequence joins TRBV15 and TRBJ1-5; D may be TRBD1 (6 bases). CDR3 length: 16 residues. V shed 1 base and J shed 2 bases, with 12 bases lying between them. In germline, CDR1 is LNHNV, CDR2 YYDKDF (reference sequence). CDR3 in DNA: TGTGCCACCAGCAGAGTGGACAGTTTTGGCAATCAGCCCCAGCATTTT. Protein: CATSRVDSFGNQPQHF.

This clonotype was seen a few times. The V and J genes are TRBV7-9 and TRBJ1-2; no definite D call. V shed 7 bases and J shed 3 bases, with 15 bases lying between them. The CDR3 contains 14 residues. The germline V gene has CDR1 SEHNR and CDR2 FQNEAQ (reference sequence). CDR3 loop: CASTSREGHYGYTF. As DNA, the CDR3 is TGTGCCAGCACCTCAAGGGAGGGCCACTATGGCTACACCTTC. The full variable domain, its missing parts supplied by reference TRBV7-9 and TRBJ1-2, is DTGVSQNPRHKITKRGQNVTFRCDPISEHNRLYWYRQTLGQGPEFLTYFQNEAQLEKSRLLSDRFSAERPKGSFSTLEIQRTEQGDSAMYLCASTSREGHYGYTFGSGTRLTVV.

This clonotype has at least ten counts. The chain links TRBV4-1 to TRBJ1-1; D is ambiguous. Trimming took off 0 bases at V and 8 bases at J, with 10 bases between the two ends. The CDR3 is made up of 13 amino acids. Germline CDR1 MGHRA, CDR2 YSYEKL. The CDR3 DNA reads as TGCGCCAGCAGCCAAGAAGGGCGATCCGAAGCTTTCTTT. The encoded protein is CASSQEGRSEAFF.

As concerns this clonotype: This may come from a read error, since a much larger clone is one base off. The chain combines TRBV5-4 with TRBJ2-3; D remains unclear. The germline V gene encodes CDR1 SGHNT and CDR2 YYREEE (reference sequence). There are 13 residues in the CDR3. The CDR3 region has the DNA TGTGCCGGCAGCCCTCAGGGCACAGATACGCAGTATTTT. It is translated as CAGSPQGTDTQYF.

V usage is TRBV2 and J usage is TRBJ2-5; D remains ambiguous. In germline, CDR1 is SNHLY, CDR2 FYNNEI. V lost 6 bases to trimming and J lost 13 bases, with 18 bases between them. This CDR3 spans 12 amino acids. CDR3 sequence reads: CASRGSSYERYF. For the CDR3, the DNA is TGTGCCAGCAGAGGCAGTTCCTACGAGCGGTACTTC.

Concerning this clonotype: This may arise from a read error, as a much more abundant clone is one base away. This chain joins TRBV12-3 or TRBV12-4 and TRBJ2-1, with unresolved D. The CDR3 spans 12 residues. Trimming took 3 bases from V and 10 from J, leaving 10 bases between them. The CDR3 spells CASSFRSYEQFF. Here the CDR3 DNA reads TGTGCCAGCAGTTTTCGCAGCTACGAGCAGTTCTTC.

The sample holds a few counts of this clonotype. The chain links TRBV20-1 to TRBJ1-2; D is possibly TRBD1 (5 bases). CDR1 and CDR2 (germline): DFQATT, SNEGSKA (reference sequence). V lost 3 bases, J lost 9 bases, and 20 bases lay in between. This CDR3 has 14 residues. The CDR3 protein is CSARAGTSPWRYTF. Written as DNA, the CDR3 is TGCAGTGCTAGGGCGGGGACCTCCCCCTGGCGCTACACCTTC.

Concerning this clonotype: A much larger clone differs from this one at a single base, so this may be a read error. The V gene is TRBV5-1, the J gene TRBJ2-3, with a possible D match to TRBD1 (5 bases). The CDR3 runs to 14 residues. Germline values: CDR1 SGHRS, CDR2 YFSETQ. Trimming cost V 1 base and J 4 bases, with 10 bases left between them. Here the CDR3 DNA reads TGCGCCAGCAGCTTGCAGGGAAGGGCAGATACGCAGTATTTT. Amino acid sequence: CASSLQGRADTQYF.

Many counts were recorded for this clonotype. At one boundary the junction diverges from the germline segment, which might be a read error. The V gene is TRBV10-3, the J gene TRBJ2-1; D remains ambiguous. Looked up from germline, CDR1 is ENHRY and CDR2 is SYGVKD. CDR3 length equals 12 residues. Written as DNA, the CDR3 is TGTGCCATCAGTGAGTCGTACAACGAGCAGTTCTTC. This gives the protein CAISESYNEQFF.

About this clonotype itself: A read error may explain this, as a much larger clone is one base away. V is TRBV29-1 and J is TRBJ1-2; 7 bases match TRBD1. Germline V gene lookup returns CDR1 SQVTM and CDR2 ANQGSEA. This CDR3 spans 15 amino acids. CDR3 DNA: TGCGGCGTTGATAGCTGGACAGGATACATGGAGGGCTACACCTTC. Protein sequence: CGVDSWTGYMEGYTF.

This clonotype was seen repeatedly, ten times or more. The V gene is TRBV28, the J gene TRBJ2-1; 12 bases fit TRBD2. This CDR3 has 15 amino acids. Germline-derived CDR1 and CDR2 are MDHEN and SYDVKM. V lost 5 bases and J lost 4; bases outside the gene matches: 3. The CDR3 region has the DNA TGTGCCAGCAGTCCGACTAGCGGGGGTTACAATGAGCAGTTCTTC. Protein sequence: CASSPTSGGYNEQFF.

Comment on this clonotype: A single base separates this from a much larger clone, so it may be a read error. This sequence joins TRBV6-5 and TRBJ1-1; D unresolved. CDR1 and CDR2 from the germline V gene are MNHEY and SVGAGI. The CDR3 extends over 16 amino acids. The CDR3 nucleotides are TGTGCCAGCATCCGGTCGGCTTCTCACCTTAACACTGAAGTTTTCTTT. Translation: CASIRSASHLNTEVFF.

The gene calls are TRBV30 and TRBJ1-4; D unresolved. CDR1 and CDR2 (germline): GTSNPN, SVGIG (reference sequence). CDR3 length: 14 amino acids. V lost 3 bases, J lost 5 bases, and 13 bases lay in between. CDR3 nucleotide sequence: TGTGCCTGGAGGGAATGGCGGAAGAATGAAAAACTGTTTTTT. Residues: CAWREWRKNEKLFF.

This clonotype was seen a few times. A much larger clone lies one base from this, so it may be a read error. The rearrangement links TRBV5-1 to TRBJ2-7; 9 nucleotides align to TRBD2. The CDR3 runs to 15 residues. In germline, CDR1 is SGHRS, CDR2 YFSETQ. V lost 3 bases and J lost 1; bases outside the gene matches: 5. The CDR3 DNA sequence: TGCGCCAGCAGCTGGGCTAGCGGGATTTCCTACGAGCAGTACTTC. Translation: CASSWASGISYEQYF.